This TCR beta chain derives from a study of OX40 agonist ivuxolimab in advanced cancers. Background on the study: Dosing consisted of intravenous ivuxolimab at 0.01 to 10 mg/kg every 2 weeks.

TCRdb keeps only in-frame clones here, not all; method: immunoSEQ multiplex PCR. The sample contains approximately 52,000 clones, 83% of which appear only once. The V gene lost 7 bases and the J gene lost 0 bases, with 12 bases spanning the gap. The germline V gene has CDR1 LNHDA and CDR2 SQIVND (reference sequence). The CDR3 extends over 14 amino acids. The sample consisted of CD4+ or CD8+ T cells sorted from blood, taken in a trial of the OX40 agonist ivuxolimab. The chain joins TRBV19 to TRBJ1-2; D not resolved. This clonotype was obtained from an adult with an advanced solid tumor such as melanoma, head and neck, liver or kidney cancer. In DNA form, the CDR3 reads TGTGCCAGTAAGGTGGGCAGAACTAACTATGGCTACACCTTC. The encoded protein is CASKVGRTNYGYTF.